A selection of T cell receptor beta chains follows, all from one sample in a study of memory CD4+ T cells and cytomegalovirus serostatus. Sequencing used immunoSEQ multiplex PCR; TCRdb keeps in-frame clones, though not all of them. Found here are 50,000 or so clones, roughly 79% of them singletons; the top ten hold about 1.5%. What was sequenced was memory CD4+ T cells from blood. Every receptor here comes from an adult in good health and CMV-seronegative. Each CDR3 is given with its conserved first and last residue. The order of the fields is V gene, D gene, clone size, J gene, CDR3 protein, CDR3 DNA. D genes are given only for firm matches. The listing skips clone size in some rows; elsewhere it reads once, few, many or a size class.

v_call: TRBV4-3
d_call: -
clone_size: once
j_call: TRBJ1-1
cdr3_aa: CASSPRRGNTEAFF
cdr3_nt: TGCGCCAGCAGCCCCCGTCGGGGGAACACTGAAGCTTTCTTT

v_call: TRBV28
d_call: TRBD1
clone_size: few
j_call: TRBJ2-1
cdr3_aa: CASPPGTGTGGDEQFF
cdr3_nt: TGTGCCAGCCCCCCGGGTACCGGGACAGGGGGCGATGAGCAGTTCTTC

v_call: TRBV28
d_call: TRBD1
clone_size: -
j_call: TRBJ1-2
cdr3_aa: CASSLRQGAYGYTF
cdr3_nt: TGTGCCAGCAGTTTACGGCAGGGGGCCTATGGCTACACCTTC

v_call: TRBV10-2
d_call: -
clone_size: -
j_call: TRBJ1-1
cdr3_aa: CASRDYTEAFF
cdr3_nt: TGCGCCAGCAGGGACTACACTGAAGCTTTCTTT

v_call: TRBV5-4
d_call: TRBD2
clone_size: -
j_call: TRBJ2-3
cdr3_aa: CASSSWTSTTDTQYF
cdr3_nt: TGTGCCAGCAGCTCCTGGACTAGTACTACCGATACGCAGTATTTT

v_call: TRBV19
d_call: -
clone_size: -
j_call: TRBJ2-3
cdr3_aa: CASSMRTIPTDTQYF
cdr3_nt: TGTGCCAGTAGTATGCGCACCATCCCCACAGATACGCAGTATTTT

v_call: TRBV5-4
d_call: -
clone_size: few
j_call: TRBJ1-4
cdr3_aa: CASSPGGGGLFF
cdr3_nt: TGTGCCAGCAGCCCTGGTGGAGGAGGACTGTTTTTT

v_call: TRBV5-4
d_call: -
clone_size: -
j_call: TRBJ1-2
cdr3_aa: CASSLALRAANYGYTF
cdr3_nt: TGTGCCAGCAGCTTGGCCCTCAGGGCGGCTAACTATGGCTACACCTTC

v_call: TRBV7-9
d_call: TRBD1
clone_size: -
j_call: TRBJ1-3
cdr3_aa: CASSSRTGTGNTIYF
cdr3_nt: TGTGCCAGCAGCTCCCGGACAGGAACTGGAAACACCATATATTTT

v_call: TRBV10-3
d_call: -
clone_size: -
j_call: TRBJ2-2
cdr3_aa: CAISESTGLSRNTGELFF
cdr3_nt: TGTGCCATCAGTGAGTCGACTGGGCTGTCGCGGAACACCGGGGAGCTGTTTTTT

v_call: TRBV2
d_call: TRBD2
clone_size: -
j_call: TRBJ2-3
cdr3_aa: CASSESSGAFQYTQYF
cdr3_nt: TGTGCCAGCAGTGAATCTAGCGGGGCCTTTCAATATACGCAGTATTTT

v_call: TRBV18
d_call: -
clone_size: -
j_call: TRBJ1-2
cdr3_aa: CASSPGSGYTF
cdr3_nt: TGTGCCAGCTCACCGGGGAGTGGCTACACCTTC

v_call: TRBV2
d_call: TRBD2
clone_size: -
j_call: TRBJ2-5
cdr3_aa: CASSTGLAGDGETQYF
cdr3_nt: TGTGCCAGCAGTACCGGACTAGCGGGAGATGGGGAGACCCAGTACTTC

v_call: TRBV4-3
d_call: TRBD1
clone_size: -
j_call: TRBJ1-2
cdr3_aa: CASSQVTGAGNYGYTF
cdr3_nt: TGCGCCAGCAGCCAAGTTACAGGGGCGGGTAACTATGGCTACACCTTC

v_call: TRBV28
d_call: TRBD1
clone_size: -
j_call: TRBJ2-5
cdr3_aa: CASSHSGQGAGETQYF
cdr3_nt: TGTGCCAGCAGCCACTCAGGACAGGGGGCAGGAGAGACCCAGTACTTC

v_call: TRBV5-6
d_call: -
clone_size: -
j_call: TRBJ1-6
cdr3_aa: CASSLVGVQSPLHF
cdr3_nt: TGTGCCAGCAGCTTGGTGGGTGTGCAATCACCCCTCCACTTT

v_call: TRBV20-1
d_call: -
clone_size: few
j_call: TRBJ2-5
cdr3_aa: CSATYGETQYF
cdr3_nt: TGCAGTGCTACCTATGGGGAGACCCAGTACTTC

v_call: TRBV29-1
d_call: TRBD1
clone_size: -
j_call: TRBJ1-3
cdr3_aa: CSVWDSAGNTIYF
cdr3_nt: TGCAGCGTCTGGGACAGCGCGGGAAACACCATATATTTT

v_call: TRBV15
d_call: -
clone_size: -
j_call: TRBJ2-1
cdr3_aa: CATSREGGFGQFF
cdr3_nt: TGTGCCACCAGCAGAGAAGGTGGATTCGGGCAGTTCTTC

v_call: TRBV28
d_call: TRBD1
clone_size: -
j_call: TRBJ1-5
cdr3_aa: CASSLSGGENQPQHF
cdr3_nt: TGTGCCAGCAGTTTGTCAGGGGGTGAGAATCAGCCCCAGCATTTT

v_call: TRBV7-2
d_call: -
clone_size: -
j_call: TRBJ1-2
cdr3_aa: CASSAQKYGYTF
cdr3_nt: TGTGCCAGCAGCGCGCAGAAGTATGGCTACACCTTC

v_call: TRBV5-1
d_call: TRBD1
clone_size: -
j_call: TRBJ1-2
cdr3_aa: CASSLDSRGRYGYTF
cdr3_nt: TGCGCCAGCAGCTTGGATTCCAGGGGGCGTTACGGCTACACCTTC

v_call: TRBV27
d_call: TRBD1
clone_size: -
j_call: TRBJ1-6
cdr3_aa: CASRKDRDNSPLHF
cdr3_nt: TGTGCCAGCAGGAAGGACAGGGACAATTCACCCCTCCACTTT

v_call: TRBV7-2
d_call: -
clone_size: once
j_call: TRBJ2-3
cdr3_aa: CASTLRGISTDTQYF
cdr3_nt: TGTGCCAGCACCCTTAGGGGGATTAGCACAGATACGCAGTATTTT

v_call: TRBV28
d_call: -
clone_size: -
j_call: TRBJ1-2
cdr3_aa: CASSRTRYYGYTF
cdr3_nt: TGTGCCAGCAGTAGGACACGGTACTATGGCTACACCTTC

v_call: TRBV14
d_call: -
clone_size: -
j_call: TRBJ1-4
cdr3_aa: CASSPGLYNEKLFF
cdr3_nt: TGTGCCAGCAGCCCCGGCCTTTATAATGAAAAACTGTTTTTT

v_call: TRBV28
d_call: TRBD1
clone_size: -
j_call: TRBJ1-2
cdr3_aa: CASSSPKTGNYGYTF
cdr3_nt: TGTGCCAGCAGTTCGCCCAAGACAGGGAACTATGGCTACACCTTC

v_call: TRBV11-2
d_call: TRBD2
clone_size: -
j_call: TRBJ2-1
cdr3_aa: CASSSLAVNGNEQFF
cdr3_nt: TGTGCCAGCAGCTCACTAGCGGTCAATGGCAATGAGCAGTTCTTC

v_call: TRBV19
d_call: -
clone_size: -
j_call: TRBJ2-5
cdr3_aa: CASSIQASVETQYF
cdr3_nt: TGTGCCAGTAGTATTCAGGCCAGCGTAGAGACCCAGTACTTC

v_call: TRBV5-6
d_call: TRBD2
clone_size: -
j_call: TRBJ2-5
cdr3_aa: CASSFTKRGRGQETQYF
cdr3_nt: TGTGCCAGCAGCTTCACCAAGCGGGGGCGGGGACAAGAGACCCAGTACTTC

v_call: TRBV7-2
d_call: -
clone_size: once
j_call: TRBJ2-5
cdr3_aa: CASSLRQSETQYF
cdr3_nt: TGTGCCAGCAGCTTAAGGCAGTCCGAGACCCAGTACTTC

v_call: TRBV9
d_call: -
clone_size: -
j_call: TRBJ2-6
cdr3_aa: CASSSQTGANVLTF
cdr3_nt: TGTGCCAGCTCCTCACAGACTGGGGCCAACGTCCTGACTTTC

v_call: TRBV5-1
d_call: -
clone_size: -
j_call: TRBJ1-1
cdr3_aa: CASSLDRNTEAFF
cdr3_nt: TGCGCCAGCAGCCTGGACAGGAACACTGAAGCTTTCTTT

v_call: TRBV28
d_call: -
clone_size: once
j_call: TRBJ2-7
cdr3_aa: CASSPDWHEQYF
cdr3_nt: TGTGCCAGCAGTCCGGATTGGCACGAGCAGTACTTC

v_call: TRBV27
d_call: TRBD2
clone_size: -
j_call: TRBJ2-7
cdr3_aa: CASTFASGTLPYEQYF
cdr3_nt: TGTGCCAGCACCTTCGCTAGCGGGACCCTACCCTACGAGCAGTACTTC

v_call: TRBV7-2
d_call: -
clone_size: -
j_call: TRBJ2-1
cdr3_aa: CASSLRQEIYNEQFF
cdr3_nt: TGTGCCAGCAGCTTAAGGCAGGAGATCTACAATGAGCAGTTCTTC

v_call: TRBV7-2
d_call: TRBD1
clone_size: -
j_call: TRBJ2-3
cdr3_aa: CASSLVWVRDRGADTQYF
cdr3_nt: TGTGCCAGCAGCTTAGTCTGGGTCCGGGACAGGGGCGCAGATACGCAGTATTTT

v_call: TRBV7-9
d_call: TRBD1
clone_size: -
j_call: TRBJ2-3
cdr3_aa: CASSLGGRGRTDTQYF
cdr3_nt: TGTGCCAGCAGCTTAGGGGGCAGGGGGCGCACAGATACGCAGTATTTT